A selection of T cell receptor beta chains follows, all from one sample in a study of blood T cell repertoires in COVID-19. Method: immunoSEQ multiplex PCR; TCRdb's copy keeps in-frame clones and lacks some. The table includes 150,000 to 200,000 clones, 84% detected once. The source material was PBMCs or T cells enriched from blood (not recorded which). These receptors were collected from a woman aged 30 to 39 who had been exposed to COVID-19. Both conserved end residues are trimmed from each CDR3. Fields, in order: V gene, J gene, CDR3 protein.

>TRBV5-1|TRBJ1-6
ASSSVAGNSPLH
>TRBV5-4|TRBJ2-3
ASSLDRGTDTQY
>TRBV6-5|TRBJ1-2
ASYGQGAGDYGYT
>TRBV7-9|TRBJ2-3
ATAVGGDTQY
>TRBV5-1|TRBJ2-7
ASSFPTSGGKSSYEQY
>TRBV2|TRBJ2-5
ASSPDILRRETQY
>TRBV7-2|TRBJ2-1
ASSFRAGSAYNEQF
>TRBV2|TRBJ1-5
ASQGVQGNQPQH
>TRBV2|TRBJ2-3
ASIADTQY
>TRBV29-1|TRBJ1-1
SVRRSENTEAF
>TRBV21-1|TRBJ1-5
ASSIPDRGDSNQPQH
>TRBV6-5|TRBJ1-5
ASSYLGALDQPQH
>TRBV12-3/TRBV12-4|TRBJ1-2
ASTDRVWYGYT
>TRBV9|TRBJ1-1
ASSQGGWDTEAF
>TRBV29-1|TRBJ1-2
SVDHRDYGYT
>TRBV4-1|TRBJ1-1
ASSQGNTAQAF
>TRBV19|TRBJ1-3
ASSMIQTISGNTIY
>TRBV5-1|TRBJ2-7
ASSGDSGTYEQY
>TRBV25-1|TRBJ1-2
ANPQRGADGDGYT
>TRBV27|TRBJ2-4
ASSLAGRDDIQY
>TRBV5-1|TRBJ2-7
ASNRGKSYEQY
>TRBV2|TRBJ1-4
ASSHPTTAPNEKLF
>TRBV7-3|TRBJ2-7
ASGPGEVPYEQY
>TRBV15|TRBJ2-1
ATSRWLGRVGNEQF
>TRBV24-1|TRBJ2-3
ATSEMRDRGTDTQY
>TRBV4-3|TRBJ1-1
ASSQVTDTEAF
>TRBV4-3|TRBJ1-2
ASSQGGQGLNYT
>TRBV7-2|TRBJ1-6
ASSLARYNSPLH
>TRBV27|TRBJ1-1
ASSLDRYTEAF
>TRBV19|TRBJ2-1
ASSVDSSGGVRDEQF
>TRBV10-1|TRBJ1-4
ASSEGTGYEKLF
>TRBV7-2|TRBJ2-1
ASSSTGLAGGSYNEQF
>TRBV25-1|TRBJ1-2
ASSELVGLSYGYT
>TRBV11-2|TRBJ2-5
ASSLSLRLQETQY
>TRBV7-9|TRBJ1-1
ASSLRSMNTEAF
>TRBV10-3|TRBJ1-6
AIRDRGLYNSPLH
>TRBV28|TRBJ1-6
ASSPALANSPLH
>TRBV5-4|TRBJ1-2
ASSLEGQGRDYGYT